The 2 T cell receptor beta chains below come from one sample, sequenced in a study of control samples from healthy donors and cancer patients (dated by TCRdb to about 2020). The library was obtained by the immunoSEQ multiplex PCR assay. TCRdb's version of the immuneACCESS table is confined to in-frame rearrangements and falls short of the full clone set. An unresolved V gene accounts for under half of the shortfall where checked; the remainder is of unknown origin. This sample comprises hundreds of thousands of clones, around nine tenths of them detected only once. The ten largest make up 5.5% to 8% of the sample. The sample comprised PBMCs. These TCRs come from a man aged 40-50 years with head and neck cancer.

The CDR3 is CASSLVASGEVPTWELFF. The DNA of the CDR3 is TGTGCCAGCAGCTTAGTTGCTAGCGGGGAGGTTCCTACTTGGGAGCTGTTTTTT. The genes are TRBV7-9 and TRBJ2-2; 9 positions agree with TRBD2. The CDR3 is 18 residues long. Germline V lookup: CDR1 SEHNR, CDR2 FQNEAQ (reference sequence). J gave up 9 bases and V 1 base, and 15 bases lay outside the gene matches.

The chain employs TRBV6-5 and TRBJ1-6; 12 bases fit TRBD1. The CDR3 length is 14 residues. Germline V gene data show CDR1 as MNHEY and CDR2 as SVGAGI. The J segment lost 9 bases and the V segment lost 6 bases, leaving 3 bases of the junction unmatched. The DNA of the CDR3 is TGTGCCAGCAGCCGGGACAGGGGGCTTTCACCCCTCCACTTT. Amino acid sequence: CASSRDRGLSPLHF.